The 19 T cell receptor beta chains listed next were all sequenced from one sample in a study of cytomegalovirus exposure and HLA in healthy donors. It was with 60 Vbeta and 13 Jbeta primers that the PCR ran. TCRdb keeps only in-frame clones here, not all; method: immunoSEQ multiplex PCR. The data contain roughly 120,000 clones, approximately 78% of them seen just once; the ten biggest clones take up approximately 2%. The sample consisted of PBMCs. These receptor sequences come from a man aged 40-49 years in good health and CMV-seronegative.

The chain combines TRBV5-8 with TRBJ2-7; TRBD1 matches at 9 bases. CDR1 is SGHTS and CDR2 is YDEGEE in the germline V gene. The V gene end was trimmed by 4 bases and the J gene end by 4 bases; junction bases not matched to a gene: 12. CDR3 length equals 16 residues. The CDR3 region is CASSPLAGTGSYEQYF. DNA for the CDR3: TGTGCCAGCAGCCCTCTTGCCGGGACAGGGTCATACGAGCAGTACTTC.

This clone was counted only a few times. This sequence joins TRBV15 and TRBJ2-1; 13 bases are shared with TRBD2. Germline trimming cut 1 base from V and 8 bases from J; bases unmatched to any gene: 5. CDR3 size: 16 residues. Looked up from germline, CDR1 is LNHNV and CDR2 is YYDKDF (reference sequence). This CDR3 is CATSRVRTSGSHEQFF. The CDR3 DNA is TGTGCCACCAGCAGAGTTCGGACTAGCGGGAGCCATGAGCAGTTCTTC.

The genes are TRBV30 and TRBJ2-7; 11 nucleotides match TRBD2. The J segment lost 5 bases and the V segment lost 0 bases, leaving 6 bases of the junction unmatched. Germline assignment: CDR1 GTSNPN and CDR2 SVGIG (reference sequence). CDR3 length: 15 amino acids. The CDR3 nucleotides are TGTGCCTGGAGTGTACAACTAGCGGGAGCTGACGAGCAGTACTTC. Its protein is CAWSVQLAGADEQYF. Combining the CDR3 with reference TRBV30 and TRBJ2-7 gives the whole variable domain SQTIHQWPATLVQPVGSPLSLECTVEGTSNPNLYWYRQAAGRGLQLLFYSVGIGQISSEVPQNLSASRPQDRQFILSSKKLLLSDSGFYLCAWSVQLAGADEQYFGPGTRLTVT.

The chain joins TRBV6-1 to TRBJ2-1, with 10 positions matching TRBD2. Germline assignment: CDR1 MNHNS and CDR2 SASEGT. With 4 bases clipped from V and 3 bases from J, the junction kept 6 bases outside the gene matches. This CDR3 comprises 16 residues. The CDR3: CASSAKLAGSYNEQFF. The DNA for the CDR3 is TGTGCCAGCAGTGCGAAACTAGCGGGGAGCTACAATGAGCAGTTCTTC.

V gene TRBV27 combines with J gene TRBJ2-3, with TRBD1 matching over 7 bases. Trimming at V came to 3 bases and at J to 8 bases, leaving 11 bases not matched to a gene. The CDR3 totals 15 residues. CDR1 and CDR2 (germline): MNHEY, SMNVEV (reference sequence). The CDR3 region has the DNA TGTGCCAGCAGTTTCAAAGACAGGGTAATTGGTACGCAGTATTTT. Its translation: CASSFKDRVIGTQYF.

This clone appeared once. This rearrangement joins TRBV7-3 to TRBJ2-2; no clear D. V lost 6 bases, J lost 5 bases, and 7 bases lay in between. This CDR3 region has 12 residues. The germline V gene has CDR1 SGHTA and CDR2 FQGTGA. The CDR3 nucleotides are TGTGCCAGCAGTCGGTTGACCGGGGAGCTGTTTTTT. Protein product: CASSRLTGELFF.

The V call is TRBV27, the J call TRBJ2-7; 7 bases align to TRBD2. The CDR3 runs 16 residues. Per the germline V gene, CDR1 is MNHEY and CDR2 is SMNVEV (reference sequence). V gave up 4 bases and J gave up 2 bases; unmatched junction bases: 11. CDR3 in amino acids: CASSYSGSPFTYEQYF. CDR3 nucleotides: TGTGCCAGCAGTTATAGCGGGTCGCCTTTTACCTACGAGCAGTACTTC.

V and J are TRBV30 and TRBJ2-3; TRBD1 aligns across 7 bases. CDR1 is GTSNPN, CDR2 SVGIG, per germline (reference sequence). Trimming cost V 0 bases and J 2 bases; bases outside gene matches: 8. CDR3 size: 16 residues. The CDR3 nucleotides are TGTGCCTGGAGTGTACAGGGACAGACAAACACAGATACGCAGTATTTT. The encoded protein is CAWSVQGQTNTDTQYF.

This sequence joins TRBV18 and TRBJ1-2; 8 bases align to TRBD1. Trimming took 2 bases from V and 4 from J; bases not matched to a gene: 3. In germline, CDR1 is KGHSH, CDR2 LQKENI. The CDR3 sequence is 14 residues long. CDR3 sequence (DNA): TGTGCCAGCTCACCAGGACAGGGCAGCTATGGCTACACCTTC. This translates into CASSPGQGSYGYTF.

The CDR3 sequence: CASSRAWGGNEQFF. The DNA for the CDR3 is TGTGCCAGCAGCCGGGCGTGGGGGGGAAATGAGCAGTTCTTC. This chain uses TRBV27 with TRBJ2-1; 7 bases line up with TRBD2. J lost 7 bases, V lost 6 bases, and 9 bases had no gene match. The CDR3 consists of 14 residues. CDR1 is MNHEY and CDR2 is SMNVEV in the germline V gene (reference sequence).

V gene TRBV4-3 combines with J gene TRBJ2-7, with a weak D call TRBD1 (6 bases). CDR1 and CDR2 from the germline V gene are LGHNA and YSLEER. Trimming removed 3 bases from V and 0 bases from J, with 18 bases in between. The CDR3 has 17 amino acids. The CDR3 sequence: CASSHSLITGTSYEQYF. CDR3 coding DNA: TGCGCCAGCAGCCATTCCTTAATTACAGGGACCTCCTACGAGCAGTACTTC.

The chain employs TRBV19 and TRBJ2-5; TRBD2 agrees at 8 bases. The CDR3 runs 15 residues. Germline values: CDR1 LNHDA, CDR2 SQIVND (reference sequence). V lost 3 bases to trimming and J lost 4 bases; unmatched junction nucleotides: 7. CDR3 in DNA: TGTGCCAGTAGTATCCAAGCGGGAGCACCAGAGACCCAGTACTTC. Its translation is CASSIQAGAPETQYF.

V usage is TRBV21-1 and J usage is TRBJ2-1; the table assigns TRBD2, which was not confirmed against the DNA. TRBV21-1 is termed a pseudogene. This CDR3 has 12 amino acids. Written as DNA, the CDR3 is TGTGCCAGTCAAAGGGGGGGCAATGAGCAGTTCTTC. Translated: CASQRGGNEQFF.

This chain links TRBV5-4 with TRBJ1-6; D possibly corresponds to TRBD1 (6 bases). Germline V gives CDR1 SGHNT, CDR2 YYREEE (reference sequence). V lost 4 bases and J lost 5, with 13 bases in between. The CDR3 has 15 residues. CDR3 loop: CASSRPGQDNSPLHF. Written as DNA, the CDR3 is TGTGCCAGCAGCCGACCGGGACAAGATAATTCACCCCTCCACTTT.

The J gene is TRBJ1-1, the V gene TRBV4-3, with D hard to call. Germline loops: CDR1 LGHNA, CDR2 YSLEER. CDR3 length: 13 residues. Trimming left V 4 bases short and J 0 bases short, with 6 bases between. The CDR3 sequence: CASSLTLNTEAFF. The DNA for the CDR3 is TGCGCCAGCAGCCTGACACTGAACACTGAAGCTTTCTTT.

The chain is built from TRBV7-6 and TRBJ2-1; no reliable D call. Deletions cut 2 bases from V and 0 bases from J, with 11 bases between. This CDR3 has 16 residues. Germline CDR1 and CDR2: SGHVS and FNYEAQ. Here the CDR3 DNA reads TGTGCCAGCAGCTTAAGATATAGAAGCTCCTACAATGAGCAGTTCTTC. It specifies CASSLRYRSSYNEQFF.

This clone was picked up a small number of times. This chain uses TRBV30 with TRBJ2-7; possibly TRBD1 for D (6 bases). Trimming cost V 0 bases and J 4 bases, with 7 bases left between them. In germline, CDR1 is GTSNPN, CDR2 SVGIG (reference sequence). The CDR3 is made up of 12 amino acids. CDR3 sequence reads: CAWSVQGYEQYF. The CDR3, as DNA: TGTGCCTGGAGTGTACAGGGTTACGAGCAGTACTTC. The full variable domain, rest sourced from reference TRBV30 and TRBJ2-7, is SQTIHQWPATLVQPVGSPLSLECTVEGTSNPNLYWYRQAAGRGLQLLFYSVGIGQISSEVPQNLSASRPQDRQFILSSKKLLLSDSGFYLCAWSVQGYEQYFGPGTRLTVT.

J is TRBJ2-1 and V is TRBV7-9; the D gene is possibly TRBD2 (5 bases). The CDR3 is 13 residues long. Germline V gene data show CDR1 as SEHNR and CDR2 as FQNEAQ (reference sequence). The ends were cut back, 2 bases at V and 10 bases at J, with 12 bases in the middle. The CDR3 coding sequence is TGTGCCAGCAGCTTACCAACCCAGCGGGAGCAGTTCTTC. This translates into CASSLPTQREQFF.

The rearrangement links TRBV19 to TRBJ1-6, with a tentative D call TRBD1 (5 bases). This CDR3 spans 13 amino acids. The germline CDR1 and CDR2 sequences are LNHDA and SQIVND (reference sequence). The germline V and J ends were trimmed by 4 bases and 11 bases, with 12 bases remaining between them. The CDR3 reads CASSTRTRTPLHF. The DNA for the CDR3 is TGTGCCAGTAGTACCCGGACACGGACACCCCTCCACTTT.